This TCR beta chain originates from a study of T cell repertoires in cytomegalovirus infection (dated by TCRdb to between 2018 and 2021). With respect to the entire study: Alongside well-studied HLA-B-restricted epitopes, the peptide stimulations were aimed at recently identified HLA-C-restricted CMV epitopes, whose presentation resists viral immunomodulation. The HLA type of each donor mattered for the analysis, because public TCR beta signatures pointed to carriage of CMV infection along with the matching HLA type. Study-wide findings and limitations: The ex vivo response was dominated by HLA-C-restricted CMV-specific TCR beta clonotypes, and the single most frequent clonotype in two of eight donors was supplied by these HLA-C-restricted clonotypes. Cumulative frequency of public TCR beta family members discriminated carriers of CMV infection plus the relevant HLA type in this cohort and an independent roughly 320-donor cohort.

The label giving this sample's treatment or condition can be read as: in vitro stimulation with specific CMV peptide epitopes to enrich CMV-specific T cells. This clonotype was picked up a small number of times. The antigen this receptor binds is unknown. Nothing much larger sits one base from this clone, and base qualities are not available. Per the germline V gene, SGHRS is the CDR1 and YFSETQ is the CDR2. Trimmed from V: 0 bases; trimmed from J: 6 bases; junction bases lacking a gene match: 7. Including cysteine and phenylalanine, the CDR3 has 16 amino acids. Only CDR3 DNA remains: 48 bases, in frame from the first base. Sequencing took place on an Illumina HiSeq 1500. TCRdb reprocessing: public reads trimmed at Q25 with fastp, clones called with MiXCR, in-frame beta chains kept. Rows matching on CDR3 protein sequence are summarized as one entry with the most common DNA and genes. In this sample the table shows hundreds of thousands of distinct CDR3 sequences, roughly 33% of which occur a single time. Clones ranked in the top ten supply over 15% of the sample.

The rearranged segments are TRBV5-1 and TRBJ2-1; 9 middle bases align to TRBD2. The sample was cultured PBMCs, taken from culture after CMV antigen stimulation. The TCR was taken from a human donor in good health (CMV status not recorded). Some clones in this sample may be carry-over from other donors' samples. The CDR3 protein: CASSLVTGGGVNEQFF. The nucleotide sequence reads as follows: TGCGCCAGCAGCTTGGTTACGGGCGGGGGGGTCAATGAGCAGTTCTTC.